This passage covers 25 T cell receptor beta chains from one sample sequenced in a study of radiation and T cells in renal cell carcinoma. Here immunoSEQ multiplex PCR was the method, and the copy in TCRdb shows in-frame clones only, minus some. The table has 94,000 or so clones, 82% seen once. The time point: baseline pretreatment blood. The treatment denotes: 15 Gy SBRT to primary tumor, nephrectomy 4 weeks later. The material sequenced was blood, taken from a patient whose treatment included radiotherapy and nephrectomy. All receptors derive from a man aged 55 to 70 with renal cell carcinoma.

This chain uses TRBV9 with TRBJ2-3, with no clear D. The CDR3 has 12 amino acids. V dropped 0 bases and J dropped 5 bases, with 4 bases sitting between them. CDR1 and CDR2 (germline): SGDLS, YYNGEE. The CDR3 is CASSVVLDTQYF. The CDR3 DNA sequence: TGTGCCAGCAGCGTAGTTCTAGATACGCAGTATTTT.

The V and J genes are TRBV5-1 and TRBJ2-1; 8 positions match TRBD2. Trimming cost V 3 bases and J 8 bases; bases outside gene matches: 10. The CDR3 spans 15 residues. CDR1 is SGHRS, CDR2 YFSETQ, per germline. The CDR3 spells CASSSPGLGSYEQFF. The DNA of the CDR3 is TGCGCCAGCAGCTCCCCGGGACTAGGGTCCTATGAGCAGTTCTTC.

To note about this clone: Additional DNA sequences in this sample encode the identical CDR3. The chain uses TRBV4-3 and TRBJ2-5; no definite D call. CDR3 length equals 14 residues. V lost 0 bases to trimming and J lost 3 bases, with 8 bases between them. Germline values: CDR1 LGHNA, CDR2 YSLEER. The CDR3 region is CASSQDTSKETQYF. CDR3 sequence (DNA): TGCGCCAGCAGCCAAGATACGAGTAAAGAGACCCAGTACTTC.

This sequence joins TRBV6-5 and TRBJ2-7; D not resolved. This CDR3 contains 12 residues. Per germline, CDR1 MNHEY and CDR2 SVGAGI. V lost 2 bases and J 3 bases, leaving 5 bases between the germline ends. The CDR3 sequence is CASSYNIYEQYF. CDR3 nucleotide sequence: TGTGCCAGCAGTTACAATATCTACGAGCAGTACTTC.

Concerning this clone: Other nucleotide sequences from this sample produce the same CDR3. The CDR3 DNA sequence: TGTGCCAGCAGCTTAGGACAGGGTAACACTGAAGCTTTCTTT. This encodes CASSLGQGNTEAFF. The V gene is TRBV11-3, the J gene TRBJ1-1, with 7 positions matching TRBD1. Trimming removed 1 base from V and 2 bases from J; junction bases left unmatched: 1. Germline-derived CDR1 and CDR2 are SGHNT and YENEEA. This CDR3 has 14 residues.

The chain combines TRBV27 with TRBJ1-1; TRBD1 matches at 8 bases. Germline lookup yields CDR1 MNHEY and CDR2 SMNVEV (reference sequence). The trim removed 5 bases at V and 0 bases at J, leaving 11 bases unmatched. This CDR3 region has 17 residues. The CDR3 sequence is CASSPHLGQAMNTEAFF. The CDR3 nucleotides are TGTGCCAGCAGTCCCCATCTGGGACAGGCCATGAACACTGAAGCTTTCTTT.

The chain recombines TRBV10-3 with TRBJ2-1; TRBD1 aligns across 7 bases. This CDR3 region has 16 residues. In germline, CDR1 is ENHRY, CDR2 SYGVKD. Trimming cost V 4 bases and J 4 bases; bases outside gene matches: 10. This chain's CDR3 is CAISVSDRVGYNEQFF. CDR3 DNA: TGTGCCATCAGTGTGTCCGACAGGGTTGGATACAATGAGCAGTTCTTC.

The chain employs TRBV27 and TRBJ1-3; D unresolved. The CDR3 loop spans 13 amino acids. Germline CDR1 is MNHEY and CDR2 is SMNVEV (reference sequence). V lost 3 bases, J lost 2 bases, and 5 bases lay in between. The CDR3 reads CASSFQPGNTIYF. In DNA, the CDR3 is TGTGCCAGCAGTTTCCAGCCTGGAAACACCATATATTTT.

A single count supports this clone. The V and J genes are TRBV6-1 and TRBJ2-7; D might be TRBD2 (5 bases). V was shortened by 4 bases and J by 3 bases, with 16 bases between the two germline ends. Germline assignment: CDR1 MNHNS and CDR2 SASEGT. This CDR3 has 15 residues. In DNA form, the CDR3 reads TGTGCCAGCAGTGTATCCAAAGCGGCCCTCTACGAGCAGTACTTC. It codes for CASSVSKAALYEQYF.

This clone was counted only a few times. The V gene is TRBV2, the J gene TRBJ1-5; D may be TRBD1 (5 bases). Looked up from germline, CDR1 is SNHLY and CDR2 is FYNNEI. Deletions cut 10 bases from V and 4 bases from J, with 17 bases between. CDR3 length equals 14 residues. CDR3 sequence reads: CATRSLGGNQPQHF. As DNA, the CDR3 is TGTGCCACACGCTCCCTCGGGGGGAATCAGCCCCAGCATTTT.

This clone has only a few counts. The CDR3 loop reads CASSVGGERQPQHF. The CDR3 DNA reads as TGTGCCAGCAGCGTAGGAGGGGAGAGGCAGCCCCAGCATTTT. V gene TRBV9 combines with J gene TRBJ1-5; D is perhaps TRBD1 (5 bases). Trimming left V 0 bases short and J 7 bases short, with 11 bases between. This CDR3 spans 14 amino acids. Germline assignment: CDR1 SGDLS and CDR2 YYNGEE.

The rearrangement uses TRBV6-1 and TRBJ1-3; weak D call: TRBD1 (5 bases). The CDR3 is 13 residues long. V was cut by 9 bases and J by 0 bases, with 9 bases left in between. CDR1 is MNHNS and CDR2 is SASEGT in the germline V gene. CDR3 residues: CASWRGSGNTIYF. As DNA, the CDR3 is TGTGCCAGTTGGAGGGGCTCTGGAAACACCATATATTTT.

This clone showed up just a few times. CDR3 protein: CATLTPYEQYF. In DNA, the CDR3 is TGTGCCACCCTAACCCCCTACGAGCAGTACTTC. V is TRBV27 and J is TRBJ2-7; D not certain. CDR1 and CDR2 (germline): MNHEY, SMNVEV (reference sequence). The CDR3 is 11 amino acids. Trimming stripped 10 bases from V and 2 bases from J, with 9 bases between.

The CDR3 sequence is CASSQESYGQFF. DNA of the CDR3: TGTGCCAGCAGTCAGGAATCCTACGGGCAGTTCTTC. The genes are TRBV7-9 and TRBJ2-1, with D unresolved. Germline CDR1 reads SEHNR; CDR2 reads FQNEAQ (reference sequence). The length of the CDR3 is 12 residues. V was cut by 6 bases and J by 12 bases, with 15 bases left in between.

CDR3 nucleotides: TGTGCCAGCAGCTTAGCAGCTAGCGGTAGCACAGATACGCAGTATTTT. Translated: CASSLAASGSTDTQYF. The chain links TRBV11-3 to TRBJ2-3, with 7 bases identical to TRBD2. J gave up 0 bases and V 1 base, and 4 bases lay outside the gene matches. Per germline, CDR1 SGHNT and CDR2 YENEEA. CDR3 length: 16 residues.

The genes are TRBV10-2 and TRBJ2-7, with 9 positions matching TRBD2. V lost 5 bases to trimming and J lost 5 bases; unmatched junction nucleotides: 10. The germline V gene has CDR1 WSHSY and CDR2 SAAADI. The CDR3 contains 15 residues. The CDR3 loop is CASSRSRREGHEQYF. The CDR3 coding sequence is TGCGCCAGCAGTAGGAGCAGGCGGGAGGGCCACGAGCAGTACTTC.

The CDR3 coding sequence is TGTGCCAGCAGCCCAGGACCTTCCTTCCAAGAGACCCAGTACTTC. Amino acid sequence: CASSPGPSFQETQYF. The chain uses TRBV7-7 and TRBJ2-5; no clear D. V was trimmed by 5 bases and J by 1 base, leaving 14 bases between them. The CDR3 runs to 15 residues. Germline values: CDR1 SSHAT, CDR2 FNYEAQ (reference sequence).

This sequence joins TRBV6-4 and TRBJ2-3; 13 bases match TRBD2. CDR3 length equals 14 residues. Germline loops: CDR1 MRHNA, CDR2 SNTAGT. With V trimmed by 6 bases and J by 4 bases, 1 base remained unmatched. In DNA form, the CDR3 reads TGTGCCAGCAGCGGGACTAGCGGGGCAGATACGCAGTATTTT. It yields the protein CASSGTSGADTQYF.

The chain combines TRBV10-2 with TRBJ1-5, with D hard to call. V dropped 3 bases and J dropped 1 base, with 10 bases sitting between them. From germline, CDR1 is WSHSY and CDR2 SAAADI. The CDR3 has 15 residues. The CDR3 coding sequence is TGCGCCAGCAGTGATGAGGATAGGAGCAATCAGCCCCAGCATTTT. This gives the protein CASSDEDRSNQPQHF.

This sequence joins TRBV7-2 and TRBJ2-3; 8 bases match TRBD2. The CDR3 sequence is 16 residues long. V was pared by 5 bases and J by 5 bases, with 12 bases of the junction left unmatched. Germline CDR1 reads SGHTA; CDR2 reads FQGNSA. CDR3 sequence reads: CASSPGPGGFGDTQYF. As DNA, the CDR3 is TGTGCCAGCAGCCCTGGACCGGGAGGGTTTGGAGATACGCAGTATTTT. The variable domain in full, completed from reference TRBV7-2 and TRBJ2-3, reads GAGVSQSPSNKVTEKGKDVELRCDPISGHTALYWYRQSLGQGLEFLIYFQGNSAPDKSGLPSDRFSAERTGGSVSTLTIQRTQQEDSAVYLCASSPGPGGFGDTQYFGPGTRLTVL.

This chain's CDR3 is CSAPKGEQYF. DNA of the CDR3: TGCAGTGCCCCCAAGGGAGAGCAGTACTTC. The chain employs TRBV20-1 and TRBJ2-7; no reliable D call. The length of the CDR3 is 10 residues. Trimming took off 6 bases at V and 7 bases at J, with 10 bases between the two ends. CDR1 is DFQATT and CDR2 is SNEGSKA in the germline V gene (reference sequence).

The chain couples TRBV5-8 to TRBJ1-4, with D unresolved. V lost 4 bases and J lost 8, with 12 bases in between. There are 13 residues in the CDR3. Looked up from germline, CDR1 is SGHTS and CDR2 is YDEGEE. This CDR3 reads CASSQWTVEKLFF. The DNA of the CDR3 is TGTGCCAGCAGCCAATGGACGGTCGAAAAACTGTTTTTT.

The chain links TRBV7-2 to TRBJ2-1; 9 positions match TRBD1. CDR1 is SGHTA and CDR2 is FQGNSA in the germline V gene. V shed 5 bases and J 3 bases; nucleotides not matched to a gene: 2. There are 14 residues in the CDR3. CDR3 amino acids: CASSRTGVYNEQFF. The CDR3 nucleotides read TGTGCCAGCAGCCGGACAGGGGTCTACAATGAGCAGTTCTTC.

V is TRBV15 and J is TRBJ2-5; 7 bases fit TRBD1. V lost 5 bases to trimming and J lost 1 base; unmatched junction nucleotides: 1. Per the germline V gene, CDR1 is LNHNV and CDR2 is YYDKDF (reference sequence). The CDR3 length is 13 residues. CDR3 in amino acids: CATSGDSQETQYF. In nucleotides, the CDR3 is TGTGCCACCAGCGGGGACAGCCAAGAGACCCAGTACTTC.

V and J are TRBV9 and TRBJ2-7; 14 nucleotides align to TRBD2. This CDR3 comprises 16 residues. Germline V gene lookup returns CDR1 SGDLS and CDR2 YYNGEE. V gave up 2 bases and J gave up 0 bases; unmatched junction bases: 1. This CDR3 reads CASSVGLAGASYEQYF. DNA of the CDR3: TGTGCCAGCAGCGTGGGACTAGCGGGAGCCTCCTACGAGCAGTACTTC.